Detailed here is one T cell receptor beta chain. Its antigen is still unknown. The data derive from a study of OX40 agonist ivuxolimab in advanced cancers. For the study at large: A mean age of 60 years, range roughly 23 to 79, was recorded, and over 65% were male.

Profiled with immunoSEQ multiplex PCR; TCRdb holds only in-frame clones, not every one. This table holds tens of thousands of clones, around 80% found once. Study-wide results and caveats: In CD8+ T cells, expanded clones were on average more numerous than in CD4+.

V shed 1 base and J shed 2 bases, with 9 bases lying between them. The length of the CDR3 is 15 residues. CDR1 is MNHEY and CDR2 is SMNVEV in the germline V gene (reference sequence). The specimen comprised CD4+ or CD8+ T cells sorted from blood, sampled in a trial of the OX40 agonist ivuxolimab. The source of this sequence is an adult with an advanced solid tumor such as melanoma, head and neck, liver or kidney cancer. J is TRBJ2-1 and V is TRBV27; D unclear. CDR3 amino acids: CASSLFQDAYNEQFF. The DNA for the CDR3 is TGTGCCAGCAGTTTATTCCAGGATGCCTACAATGAGCAGTTCTTC.